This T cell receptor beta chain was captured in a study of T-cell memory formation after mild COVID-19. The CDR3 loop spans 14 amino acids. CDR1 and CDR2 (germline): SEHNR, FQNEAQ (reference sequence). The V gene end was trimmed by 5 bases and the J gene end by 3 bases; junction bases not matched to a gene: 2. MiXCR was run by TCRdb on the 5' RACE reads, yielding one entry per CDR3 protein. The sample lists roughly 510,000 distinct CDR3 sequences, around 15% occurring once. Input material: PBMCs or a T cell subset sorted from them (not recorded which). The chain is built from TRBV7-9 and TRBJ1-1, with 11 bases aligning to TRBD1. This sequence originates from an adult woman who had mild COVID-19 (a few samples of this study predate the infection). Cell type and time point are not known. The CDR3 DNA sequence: TGTGCCAGCAGCCCGGGACAGGGGGACACTGAAGCTTTCTTT. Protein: CASSPGQGDTEAFF.